The 20 T cell receptor beta chains below all came from one sample that was sequenced in a study of cytotoxic CD8 clonotypes in ibrutinib-treated CLL. Sequencing used immunoSEQ multiplex PCR; TCRdb keeps in-frame clones, though not all of them. The sample contains around 310,000 clones, about 80% of which appear only once. The sequenced sample was PBMCs, obtained before ibrutinib treatment. The receptors come from a human donor with chronic lymphocytic leukemia.

The V call is TRBV9, the J call TRBJ2-4; 9 positions agree with TRBD2. From germline, CDR1 is SGDLS and CDR2 YYNGEE. After removal of 0 bases from V and 8 bases from J, the junction contained 9 bases not matched to a gene. The CDR3 runs to 16 residues. This CDR3 reads CASSVDASGIGDIQYF. The CDR3 DNA is TGTGCCAGCAGCGTAGATGCTAGCGGGATAGGGGACATTCAGTACTTC.

Notes on this clone: Its ends do not fully match the called genes, so a read error is possible. V is TRBV7-6 and J is TRBJ2-1; a weak D match, TRBD2 (6 bases). The CDR3 is 17 residues long. CDR1 is SGHVS and CDR2 is FNYEAQ in the germline V gene. CDR3 in DNA: TGTGCCAGCAGCCTAGCGTTCAAAAGGAGCTCCTACAATGAGCAGTTCTTC. Its protein product is CASSLAFKRSSYNEQFF. Full variable domain (missing parts from reference TRBV7-6 and TRBJ2-1): GAGVSQSPRYKVTKRGQDVALRCDPISGHVSLYWYRQALGQGPEFLTYFNYEAQQDKSGLPNDRFSAERPEGSISTLTIQRTEQRDSAMYRCASSLAFKRSSYNEQFFGPGTRLTVL.

The chain uses TRBV6-1 and TRBJ1-2; 12 nucleotides line up with TRBD1. J gave up 4 bases and V 2 bases, and 2 bases lay outside the gene matches. The CDR3 is 15 residues long. CDR1 MNHNS and CDR2 SASEGT come from the germline V gene. CDR3 amino acids: CASSEMGQGAYGYTF. DNA of the CDR3: TGTGCCAGCAGTGAAATGGGACAGGGGGCCTATGGCTACACCTTC.

The rearrangement links TRBV19 to TRBJ1-1, with 7 bases that match TRBD1. V lost 3 bases, J lost 5 bases, and 6 bases stayed unmatched. Germline assignment: CDR1 LNHDA and CDR2 SQIVND (reference sequence). The CDR3 has 14 residues. CDR3: CASSMRGLLTEAFF. The CDR3 DNA reads as TGTGCCAGTAGTATGAGGGGGCTTTTAACTGAAGCTTTCTTT.

The rearrangement links TRBV6-6 to TRBJ2-7; 8 nucleotides match TRBD1. The CDR3 loop spans 14 amino acids. Losses at the gene ends were 6 bases for V and 4 bases for J; bases not matched to a gene: 8. Germline CDR1 reads MNHNY; CDR2 reads SVGAGI (reference sequence). The CDR3 DNA is TGTGCCAGCAGCATCTCACAGGGGGTGTACGAGCAGTACTTC. Protein sequence: CASSISQGVYEQYF.

The rearrangement joins TRBV11-2 to TRBJ1-3, with D maybe TRBD1 (6 bases). Germline CDR1 and CDR2: SGHAT and FQNNGV. V was trimmed by 4 bases and J by 3 bases, leaving 19 bases between them. The CDR3 spans 17 residues. The chain's CDR3 is CASSSRSNRVLGNTIYF. The CDR3 coding sequence is TGTGCCAGCAGCTCTAGAAGTAACAGGGTTCTTGGAAACACCATATATTTT.

This rearrangement joins TRBV5-6 to TRBJ2-7; 7 bases agree with TRBD1. The CDR3 totals 16 residues. Germline CDR1 reads SGHDT; CDR2 reads YYEEEE. The ends lost 4 bases at V and 6 bases at J; junction bases unmatched: 16. For the CDR3, the DNA is TGTGCCAGCAGCCCAAGGTCCGGGACAGCCACTGGCGAGCAGTACTTC. Translation: CASSPRSGTATGEQYF.

The genes are TRBV4-3 and TRBJ2-7; D is undetermined. V lost 1 base and J 4 bases, leaving 11 bases between the germline ends. The CDR3 consists of 14 residues. CDR1 is LGHNA and CDR2 is YSLEER in the germline V gene. The CDR3 DNA follows: TGCGCCAGCAGCCAAGGTAGTGGCGGTTACGAGCAGTACTTC. This translates into CASSQGSGGYEQYF.

The DNA for the CDR3 is TGTGCCAGCAGCCCCCCGGGCAGTCTAGCGGTAGTTGAGCAGTTCTTC. Translated: CASSPPGSLAVVEQFF. This chain uses TRBV7-3 with TRBJ2-1, with 7 bases that match TRBD2. J was trimmed by 9 bases and V by 5 bases; bases with no gene match: 16. Germline V CDR1 and CDR2: SGHTA, FQGTGA. The CDR3 has 16 amino acids.

This chain links TRBV19 with TRBJ1-1; D is perhaps TRBD1 (6 bases). Germline V CDR1 and CDR2: LNHDA, SQIVND (reference sequence). The ends were cut back, 9 bases at V and 1 base at J, with 15 bases in the middle. CDR3 size: 14 residues. This CDR3 reads CASNYRDGNTEAFF. The CDR3 coding sequence is TGTGCCAGCAACTACAGGGACGGGAACACTGAAGCTTTCTTT.

The DNA of the CDR3 is TGTGCCAGCAGCCAAGCGACTAGCGGGAGGGGTGATACGCAGTATTTT. Translating gives CASSQATSGRGDTQYF. The chain has TRBV4-2 and TRBJ2-3; 14 bases are shared with TRBD2. The CDR3 is 16 residues long. V was clipped by 1 base and J by 6 bases; unmatched bases: 3. The germline V gene has CDR1 LGHNA and CDR2 YNFKEQ.

This clone was counted between two and nine times. J is TRBJ2-1 and V is TRBV6-5; TRBD2 matches at 8 bases. Germline assignment: CDR1 MNHEY and CDR2 SVGAGI. Germline trimming cut 8 bases from V and 7 bases from J; bases unmatched to any gene: 7. The CDR3 length is 13 residues. CDR3 DNA: TGTGCCAGCCGAGAGACTAGCGAGAATGAGCAGTTCTTC. Translating gives CASRETSENEQFF.

J is TRBJ2-7 and V is TRBV5-1, with 10 nucleotides matching TRBD2. Germline assignment: CDR1 SGHRS and CDR2 YFSETQ. CDR3 length: 15 amino acids. V was pared by 3 bases and J by 3 bases, with 6 bases of the junction left unmatched. The CDR3 loop is CASSSGTSDGYEQYF. The DNA of the CDR3 is TGCGCCAGCAGCTCCGGGACTAGCGATGGCTACGAGCAGTACTTC.

The rearrangement joins TRBV10-2 to TRBJ2-7; the D is unclear. Germline V lookup: CDR1 WSHSY, CDR2 SAAADI. Trimming removed 2 bases from V and 0 bases from J, with 11 bases in between. This CDR3 is built from 15 residues. CDR3 region: CASSEKVPSSYEQYF. DNA for the CDR3: TGCGCCAGCAGTGAGAAGGTCCCCAGCTCCTACGAGCAGTACTTC.

The J gene is TRBJ1-1, the V gene TRBV6-5; a weak D match, TRBD1 (5 bases). The ends were cut back, 5 bases at V and 11 bases at J, with 18 bases in the middle. The CDR3 consists of 13 residues. Germline lookup yields CDR1 MNHEY and CDR2 SVGAGI. The CDR3 sequence: CASSEASGTGAFF. CDR3 nucleotides: TGTGCCAGCAGTGAAGCTAGTGGGACCGGGGCTTTCTTT.

This chain uses TRBV19 with TRBJ2-5; 8 bases map to TRBD1. CDR1 LNHDA and CDR2 SQIVND come from the germline V gene (reference sequence). The junction had 4 bases not matched to a gene; V was cut back by 5 bases and J by 5 bases. This CDR3 has 13 residues. The CDR3 sequence is CASSPQGVETQYF. The CDR3 DNA sequence: TGTGCCAGTAGTCCACAGGGGGTGGAGACCCAGTACTTC.

The rearrangement joins TRBV7-2 to TRBJ2-2, with TRBD2 matching 9 bases. From germline, CDR1 is SGHTA and CDR2 FQGNSA. The CDR3 is 17 amino acids. J gave up 7 bases and V 3 bases, and 12 bases lay outside the gene matches. DNA for the CDR3: TGTGCCAGCAGCTTCCCGTTGACTAGCGGCGAGGGCGGGGAGCTGTTTTTT. Protein sequence: CASSFPLTSGEGGELFF.

The gene calls are TRBV5-1 and TRBJ2-2; possibly TRBD1 or TRBD2 for D (5 bases each). Germline CDR1 SGHRS, CDR2 YFSETQ. V lost 6 bases, J lost 3 bases, and 12 bases lay in between. This CDR3 has 14 residues. CDR3 region: CASTDGTYTGELFF. CDR3 DNA: TGCGCCAGCACAGACGGGACCTACACCGGGGAGCTGTTTTTT.

This chain connects TRBV1 to TRBJ2-7; the D segment call TRBD1 is taken from the table without a DNA check. TRBV1 is a recognized pseudogene. The CDR3 is 14 amino acids. The DNA of the CDR3 is TGCACCAGCAGGGTGACAGAGAGGTGCTACGAGCAGTACTTC. Translated: CTSRVTERCYEQYF.

The chain combines TRBV7-2 with TRBJ1-5, with D maybe TRBD1 (5 bases). Germline values: CDR1 SGHTA, CDR2 FQGNSA. CDR3 length: 15 amino acids. V shed 6 bases and J shed 4 bases, with 16 bases lying between them. CDR3 protein: CASSRNQGGNQPQHF. In DNA form, the CDR3 reads TGTGCCAGCAGTCGAAACCAGGGTGGTAATCAGCCCCAGCATTTT. Drawing the rest from reference TRBV7-2 and TRBJ1-5, the complete variable domain is GAGVSQSPSNKVTEKGKDVELRCDPISGHTALYWYRQSLGQGLEFLIYFQGNSAPDKSGLPSDRFSAERTGGSVSTLTIQRTQQEDSAVYLCASSRNQGGNQPQHFGDGTRLSIL.